This T cell receptor beta chain was obtained from a study of T cell responses to AZD1222 COVID-19 vaccine. Overall study results and limits: Clonal diversity was possibly underestimated, and white British individuals and females predominated among donors. Repertoires in all cases were sampled only once the peak T cell response had passed. Unmutated regions of variants are reportedly targeted by nearly half of spike-specific TCRs.

The assay was immunoSEQ multiplex PCR, and TCRdb's table has in-frame clones only and misses some. The table includes 140,000 to 150,000 clones, 90% to 95% detected once. Worth noting for this clone: Antigen: not known.

The germline V gene has CDR1 GTSNPN and CDR2 SVGIG (reference sequence). The CDR3 totals 12 residues. V was pared by 8 bases and J by 7 bases, with 7 bases of the junction left unmatched. This rearrangement joins TRBV30 to TRBJ2-2, with TRBD2 matching 7 bases. This clonotype was obtained from an adult in good health. This specimen consisted of peripheral blood, obtained on day 0 of MenACWY control vaccination. In DNA, the CDR3 is TGTGCCCCGAAACGGGGGGACGGGGAGCTGTTTTTT. This translates into CAPKRGDGELFF.